This T cell receptor beta chain was recovered during a study of OX40 agonist ivuxolimab in advanced cancers. Study-wide points: Clonal expansion was seen in CD4+ and CD8+ blood T cells by week 6 at 0.1 to 3.0 mg/kg.

The method was immunoSEQ multiplex PCR; TCRdb's version includes in-frame clones alone and lacks a portion of them. The table includes roughly 7,000 clones, just under 70% detected once. Patients had blood sampled at baseline and again on cycle 4 day 1 and cycle 7 day 1. Germline lookup yields CDR1 SEHNR and CDR2 FQNEAQ (reference sequence). CDR3 size: 18 residues. Unmatched junction bases numbered 16, after V lost 5 bases and J lost 1 base. Of note for this clone: Its antigen remains unidentified.

This specimen was CD4+ or CD8+ T cells sorted from blood, taken in a trial of the OX40 agonist ivuxolimab. The clonotype originates from an adult with an advanced solid tumor such as melanoma, head and neck, liver or kidney cancer. The chain is built from TRBV7-9 and TRBJ2-5, with 7 bases fitting TRBD1. In DNA form, the CDR3 reads TGTGCCAGCAGCCAACCCGGGACAGCAACTATAGTCCAAGAGACCCAGTACTTC. Translated, it gives CASSQPGTATIVQETQYF.